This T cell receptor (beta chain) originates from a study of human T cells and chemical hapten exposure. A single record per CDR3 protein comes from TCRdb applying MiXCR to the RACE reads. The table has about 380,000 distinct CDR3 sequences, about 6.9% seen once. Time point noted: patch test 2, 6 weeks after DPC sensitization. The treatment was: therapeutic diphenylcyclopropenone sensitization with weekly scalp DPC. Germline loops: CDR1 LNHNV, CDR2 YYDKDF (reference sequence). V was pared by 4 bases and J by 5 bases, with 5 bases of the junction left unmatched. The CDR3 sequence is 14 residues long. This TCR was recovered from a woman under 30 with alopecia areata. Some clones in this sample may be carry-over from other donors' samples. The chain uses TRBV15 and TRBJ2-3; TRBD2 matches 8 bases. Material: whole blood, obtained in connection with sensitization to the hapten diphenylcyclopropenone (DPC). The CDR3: CATSIGGAEDTQYF. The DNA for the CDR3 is TGTGCCACCAGCATCGGGGGGGCCGAAGATACGCAGTATTTT.